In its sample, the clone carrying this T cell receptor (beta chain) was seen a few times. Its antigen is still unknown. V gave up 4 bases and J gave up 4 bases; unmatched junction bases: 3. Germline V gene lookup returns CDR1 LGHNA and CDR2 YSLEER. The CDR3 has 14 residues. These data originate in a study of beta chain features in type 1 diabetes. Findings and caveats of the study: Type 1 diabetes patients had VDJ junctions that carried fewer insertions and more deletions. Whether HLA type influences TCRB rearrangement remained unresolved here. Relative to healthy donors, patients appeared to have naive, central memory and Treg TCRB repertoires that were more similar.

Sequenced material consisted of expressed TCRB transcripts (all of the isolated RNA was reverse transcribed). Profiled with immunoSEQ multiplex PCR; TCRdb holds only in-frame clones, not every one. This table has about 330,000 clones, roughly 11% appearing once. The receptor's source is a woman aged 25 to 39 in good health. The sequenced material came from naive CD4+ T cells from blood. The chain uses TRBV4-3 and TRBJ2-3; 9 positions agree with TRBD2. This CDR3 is CASSPGLAADTQYF. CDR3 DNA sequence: TGCGCCAGCAGCCCGGGACTAGCCGCAGATACGCAGTATTTT.